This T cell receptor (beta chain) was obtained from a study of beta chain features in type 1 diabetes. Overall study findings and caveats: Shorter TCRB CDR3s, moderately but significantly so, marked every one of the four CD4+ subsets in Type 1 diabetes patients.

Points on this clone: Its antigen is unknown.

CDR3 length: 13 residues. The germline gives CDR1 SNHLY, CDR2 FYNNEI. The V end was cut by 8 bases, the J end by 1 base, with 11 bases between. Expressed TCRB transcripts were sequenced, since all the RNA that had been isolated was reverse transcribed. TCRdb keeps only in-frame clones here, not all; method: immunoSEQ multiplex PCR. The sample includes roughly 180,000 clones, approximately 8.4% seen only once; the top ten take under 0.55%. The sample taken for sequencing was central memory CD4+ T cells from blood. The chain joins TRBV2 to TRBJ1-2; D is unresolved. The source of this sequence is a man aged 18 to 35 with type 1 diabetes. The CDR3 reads CASGGRDNYGYTF. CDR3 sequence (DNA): TGTGCCAGCGGAGGACGTGATAACTATGGCTACACCTTC. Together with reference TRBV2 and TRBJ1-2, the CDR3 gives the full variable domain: EPEVTQTPSHQVTQMGQEVILRCVPISNHLYFYWYRQILGQKVEFLVSFYNNEISEKSEIFDDQFSVERPDGSNFTLKIRSTKLEDSAMYFCASGGRDNYGYTFGSGTRLTVV.